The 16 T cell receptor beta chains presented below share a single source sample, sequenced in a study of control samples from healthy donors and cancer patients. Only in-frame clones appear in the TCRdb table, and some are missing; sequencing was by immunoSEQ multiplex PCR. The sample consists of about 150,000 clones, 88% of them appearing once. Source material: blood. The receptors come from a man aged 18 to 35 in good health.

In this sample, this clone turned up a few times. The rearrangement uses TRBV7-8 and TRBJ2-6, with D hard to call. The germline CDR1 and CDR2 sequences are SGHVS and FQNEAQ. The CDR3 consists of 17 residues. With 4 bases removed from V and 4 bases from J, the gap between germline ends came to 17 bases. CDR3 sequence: CASSSPHGLDGANVLTF. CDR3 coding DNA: TGTGCCAGCAGCTCCCCCCACGGGTTGGACGGGGCCAACGTCCTGACTTTC. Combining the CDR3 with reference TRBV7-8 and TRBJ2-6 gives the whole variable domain GAGVSQSPRYKVAKRGQDVALRCDPISGHVSLFWYQQALGQGPEFLTYFQNEAQLDKSGLPSDRFFAERPEGSVSTLKIQRTQQEDSAVYLCASSSPHGLDGANVLTFGAGSRLTVL.

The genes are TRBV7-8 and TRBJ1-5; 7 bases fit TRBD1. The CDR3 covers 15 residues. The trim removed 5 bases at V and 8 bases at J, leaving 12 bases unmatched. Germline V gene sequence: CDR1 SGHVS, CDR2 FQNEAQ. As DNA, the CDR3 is TGTGCCAGCAGCCCGGACAGGTCCTCTCGGGAGCCCCAGCATTTT. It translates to CASSPDRSSREPQHF.

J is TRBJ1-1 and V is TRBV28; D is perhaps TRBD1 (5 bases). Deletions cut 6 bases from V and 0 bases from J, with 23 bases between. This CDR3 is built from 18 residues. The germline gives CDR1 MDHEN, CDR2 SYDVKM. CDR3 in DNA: TGTGCCAGCAGCCAATCCCCGGGGCGCGGGTCAATGAACACTGAAGCTTTCTTT. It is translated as CASSQSPGRGSMNTEAFF.

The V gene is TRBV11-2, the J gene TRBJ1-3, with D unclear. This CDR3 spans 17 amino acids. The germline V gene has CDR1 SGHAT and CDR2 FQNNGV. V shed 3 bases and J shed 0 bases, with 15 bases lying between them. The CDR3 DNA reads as TGTGCCAGCAGCTTTGGACGGACGGTGATCTCTGGAAACACCATATATTTT. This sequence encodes CASSFGRTVISGNTIYF.

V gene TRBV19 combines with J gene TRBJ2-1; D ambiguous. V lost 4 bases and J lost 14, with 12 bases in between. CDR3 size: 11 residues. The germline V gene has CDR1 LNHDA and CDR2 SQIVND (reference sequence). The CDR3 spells CASSTDTTEFF. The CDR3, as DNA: TGTGCCAGTAGTACTGACACGACCGAGTTCTTC. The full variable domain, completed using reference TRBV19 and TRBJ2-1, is DGGITQSPKYLFRKEGQNVTLSCEQNLNHDAMYWYRQDPGQGLRLIYYSQIVNDFQKGDIAEGYSVSREKKESFPLTVTSAQKNPTAFYLCASSTDTTEFFGPGTRLTVL.

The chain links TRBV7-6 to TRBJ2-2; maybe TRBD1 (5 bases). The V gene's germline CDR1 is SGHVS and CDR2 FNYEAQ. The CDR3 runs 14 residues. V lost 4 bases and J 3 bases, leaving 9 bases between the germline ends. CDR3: CASSSVRDTGELFF. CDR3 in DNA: TGTGCCAGCAGCTCTGTCAGGGACACCGGGGAGCTGTTTTTT.

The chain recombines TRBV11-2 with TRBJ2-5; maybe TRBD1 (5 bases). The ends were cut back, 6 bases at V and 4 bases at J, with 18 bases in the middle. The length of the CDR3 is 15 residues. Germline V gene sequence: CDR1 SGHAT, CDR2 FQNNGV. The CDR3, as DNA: TGTGCCAGCAGAGTAGCAGGGATTGGACCAGAGACCCAGTACTTC. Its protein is CASRVAGIGPETQYF.

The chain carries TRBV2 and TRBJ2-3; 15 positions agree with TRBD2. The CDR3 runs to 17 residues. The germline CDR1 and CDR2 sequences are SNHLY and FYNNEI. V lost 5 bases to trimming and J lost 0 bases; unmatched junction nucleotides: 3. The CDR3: CASSRTSGGASTDTQYF. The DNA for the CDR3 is TGTGCCAGCAGTAGGACTAGCGGGGGGGCTAGCACAGATACGCAGTATTTT.

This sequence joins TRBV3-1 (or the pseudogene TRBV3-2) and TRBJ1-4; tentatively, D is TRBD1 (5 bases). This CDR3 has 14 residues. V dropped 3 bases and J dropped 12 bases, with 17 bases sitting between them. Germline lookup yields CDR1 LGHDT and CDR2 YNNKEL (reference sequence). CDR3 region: CASSHGTGGVELFF. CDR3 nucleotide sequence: TGTGCCAGCAGCCACGGGACTGGAGGGGTAGAACTGTTTTTT.

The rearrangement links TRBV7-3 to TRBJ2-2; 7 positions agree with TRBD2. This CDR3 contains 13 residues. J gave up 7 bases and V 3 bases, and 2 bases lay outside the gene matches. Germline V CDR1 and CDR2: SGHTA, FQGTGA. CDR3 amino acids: CASSLGGRGELFF. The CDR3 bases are TGTGCCAGCAGCTTGGGAGGGCGCGGGGAGCTGTTTTTT.

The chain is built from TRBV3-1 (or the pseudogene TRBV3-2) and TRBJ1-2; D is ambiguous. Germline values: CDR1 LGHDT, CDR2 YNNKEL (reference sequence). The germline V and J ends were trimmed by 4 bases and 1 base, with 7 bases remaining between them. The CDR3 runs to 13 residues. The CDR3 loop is CASSPQSNYGYTF. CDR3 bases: TGTGCCAGCAGCCCACAGAGTAACTATGGCTACACCTTC.

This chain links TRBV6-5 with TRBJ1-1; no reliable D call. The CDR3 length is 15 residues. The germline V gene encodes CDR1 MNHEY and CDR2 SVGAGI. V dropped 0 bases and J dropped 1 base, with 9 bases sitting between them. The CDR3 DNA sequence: TGTGCCAGCAGTTACTCGACGCCGAAGAACACTGAAGCTTTCTTT. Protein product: CASSYSTPKNTEAFF.

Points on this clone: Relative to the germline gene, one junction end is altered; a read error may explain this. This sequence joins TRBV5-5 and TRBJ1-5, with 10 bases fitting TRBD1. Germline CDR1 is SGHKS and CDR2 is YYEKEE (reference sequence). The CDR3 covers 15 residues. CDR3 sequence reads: CASRLGQGYNQPQHF. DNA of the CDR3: TGTGCCAGCAGGTTGGGACAGGGGTACAATCAGCCCCAGCATTTT.

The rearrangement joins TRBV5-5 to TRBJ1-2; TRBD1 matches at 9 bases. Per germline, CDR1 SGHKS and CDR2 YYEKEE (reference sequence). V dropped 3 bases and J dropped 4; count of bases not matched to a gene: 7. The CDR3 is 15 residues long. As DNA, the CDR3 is TGTGCCAGCAGCTCTTTAGGGACAGGGCCCTATGGCTACACCTTC. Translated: CASSSLGTGPYGYTF.

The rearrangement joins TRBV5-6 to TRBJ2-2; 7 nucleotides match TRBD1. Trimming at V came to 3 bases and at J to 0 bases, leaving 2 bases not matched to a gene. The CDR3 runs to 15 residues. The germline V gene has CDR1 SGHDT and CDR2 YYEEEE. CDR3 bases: TGTGCCAGCAGCTGGGGGACAGCGAACACCGGGGAGCTGTTTTTT. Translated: CASSWGTANTGELFF.

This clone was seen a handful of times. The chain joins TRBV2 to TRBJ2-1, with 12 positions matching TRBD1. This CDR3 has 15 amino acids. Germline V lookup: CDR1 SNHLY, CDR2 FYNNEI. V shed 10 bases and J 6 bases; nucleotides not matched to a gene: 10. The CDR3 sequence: CAITSGTGGGNEQFF. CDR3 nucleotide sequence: TGTGCCATAACGAGCGGGACAGGGGGCGGCAATGAGCAGTTCTTC.